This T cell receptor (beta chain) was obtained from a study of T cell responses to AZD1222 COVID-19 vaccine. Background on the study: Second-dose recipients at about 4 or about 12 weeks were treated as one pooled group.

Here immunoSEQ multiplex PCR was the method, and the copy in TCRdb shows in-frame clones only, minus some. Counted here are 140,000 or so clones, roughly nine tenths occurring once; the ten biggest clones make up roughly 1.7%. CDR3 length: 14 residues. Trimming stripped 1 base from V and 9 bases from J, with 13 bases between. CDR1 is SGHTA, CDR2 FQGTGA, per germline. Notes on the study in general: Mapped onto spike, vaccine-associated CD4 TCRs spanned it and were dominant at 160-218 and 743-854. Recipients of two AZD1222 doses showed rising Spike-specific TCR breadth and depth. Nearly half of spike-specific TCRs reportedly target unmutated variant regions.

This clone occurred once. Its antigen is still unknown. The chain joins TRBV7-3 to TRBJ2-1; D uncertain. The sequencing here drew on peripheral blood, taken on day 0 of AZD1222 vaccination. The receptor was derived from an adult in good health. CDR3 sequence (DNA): TGTGCCAGCAGCTTAATGTTCCGAGATAGTGAGCAGTTCTTC. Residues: CASSLMFRDSEQFF.